This T cell receptor (beta chain) was profiled in a study of regulatory T cells in long-lasting Graves disease listed by TCRdb under 2021. Regarding the complete study: In the newly diagnosed Graves' disease group, patients had been taking antithyroid drugs for less than 3 months. Peripheral blood TCR sequencing and RNA sequencing compared persistent Graves' disease patients with newly diagnosed Graves' disease patients. The study was conducted in China and was registered as a clinical trial. TCR sequencing covered 13 persistent and about 20 newly diagnosed Graves' disease patients, about 35 samples in total.

CDR1 and CDR2, per the germline V gene, are KGHSH and LQKENI. The CDR3 goes from the cysteine to the phenylalanine over 14 residues. Only CDR3 DNA is held: 42 bases, read in frame from base 1. Relative to germline, V is 3 bases shorter and J is 4 bases shorter, with 9 bases between their ends. The library relied on multiplex PCR. Reads for this sample came from an Illumina HiSeq 4000. iRepertoire HTBI primers and Arm-PCR amplification of CDR3 regions were used to construct TCR beta libraries. Before sequencing, the PCR products went through gel purification. The authors' analysis ran thus. Across samples, around 58 TRBV and 13 to 15 TRBJ segments were identified and used for gene usage analysis of CDR3 amino acid clonotypes. Filtered high-quality paired reads were merged into contigs using COPE and FqMerger. BLAST was used to align contigs to IMGT TRBV, TRBD and TRBJ reference genes, and CDR3 was defined according to IMGT. Highly expanded clones were defined as clonotypes with a frequency above 0.1%. Shannon entropy was used to measure repertoire diversity, and the Gini coefficient was used to measure V-J evenness. A clonotype was considered public if more than one individual shared it. The public sequencing data were trimmed at Q25 with fastp and processed into clonotypes with MiXCR by TCRdb, which kept only in-frame beta chains. Identical CDR3 protein sequences are pooled into one entry, listed with their most common genes and DNA. The V and J calls shown here were made by TCRdb, not taken from the authors' results. The table for this sample lists 400,000 to 500,000 distinct CDR3 sequences; roughly 15% of them were counted only once. The leading ten clones occupy about 25% of the sample.

Results and caveats for the whole study, not just this receptor: TRBV28, TRBJ1-2 and TRBJ2-5 were preferentially used in persistent disease, while TRBV20-1 and TRBJ2-1 were favored in newly diagnosed disease. Because the primary lesion, thyroid tissue, could not be accessed, the study looked at peripheral blood alone. The authors noted that the small sample size was a limitation that may lower accuracy. Sequencing and analysis were restricted to the TCR beta chain. Persistent patients shared more public clonotypes among themselves (around 3,000) than newly diagnosed patients did (approximately 970). Compared with newly diagnosed patients, patients with persistent Graves' disease had lower TCR Shannon entropy and fewer highly expanded clones, which suggests clonal expansion.

The table lists this clonotype with many counts. This receptor's antigen is unknown. Base qualities are not at hand, and no much larger clone is one base apart. Read against the paper, the sample's time point label means: newly diagnosed GD, antithyroid drugs for less than 3 months. RNA was extracted from PBMCs in TRIzol for both TCR sequencing and RNA sequencing. The diagnosis of Graves' disease followed American Thyroid Association guidelines. Patients for the study were recruited at an endocrinology department in Xi'an, China. Each patient gave 8.5 to 9.5 milliliters of peripheral blood, collected in an EDTA anticoagulant tube. Ficoll Paque Plus density gradient separation was used to isolate PBMCs, and no additional T cell sorting was done. RNA quality was checked with an Agilent 2100 Bioanalyzer and agarose gel, and concentration with a NanoDrop 2000. The same sample was also studied in work on T cells in Graves' hyperthyroidism and ophthalmopathy. According to the second study: Graves' hyperthyroidism was defined as stable when no progression to ophthalmopathy occurred over 18 months of follow-up. Hyperthyroidism patients were newly diagnosed, with disease duration under 2 months, and aged 18 to 65 years. The study excluded patients with uncontrolled infections, other autoimmune diseases, pregnancy or lactation. Diagnoses relied on clinical symptoms, serum thyroxine and TRAb, thyroid ultrasound and orbital computed tomography. For the first round of RT-PCR on the TCR CDR3, the HTBI primer set was used together with the Qiagen OneStep RT-PCR kit. Blood samples also contained most of the expanded thyroid clonotypes (frequency above 0.001), which suggests that blood repertoires may reflect thyroid immune responses. A model built on a 13 V-J signature distinguished ophthalmopathy from stable hyperthyroidism, reaching around 87% sensitivity and 81% to 83% specificity in cross-validation and 80%/75% in testing. In validation, the model predicted progression to ophthalmopathy with approximately 71% sensitivity and over 72% specificity, a median of about 6 months before onset. A discovery cohort of about 95 patients, 43 with Graves' ophthalmopathy and 55 to 60 with stable Graves' hyperthyroidism, was used to find distinguishing TCR V-J signatures. Whether ophthalmopathy could be predicted prospectively was tested in an independent validation cohort made up of 18 to 20 hyperthyroidism patients plus 17 patients who later progressed to ophthalmopathy. The 100 discovery patients were randomly split 7:3 into training and test sets. Thyroid tissue and blood T-cell repertoires from about six Graves' hyperthyroidism patients were also compared in the study. After blood sampling, hyperthyroidism patients were treated with methimazole at a starting dose of 30 mg daily, and ophthalmopathy patients were treated with high-dose intravenous methylprednisolone. Libraries were constructed in a second round of multiplex PCR, after which size selection and purification were carried out. Sequencing of the libraries was done on an Illumina HiSeq2000 using paired-end 100 bp reads. Raw data were processed with SOAPnuke, discarding reads with adapters, uncalled bases, mean Phred below 15, or no exact constant-primer or identifier match. High-quality paired reads were merged using COPE v1.2.5, and each unique nucleotide sequence was defined as a clonotype. MiTCR v1.1 was used to align the clonotypes against IMGT TRBV, TRBD and TRBJ reference segments. The analysis included only V-J combinations with a frequency above 0.0001, which together covered 99.2% of the repertoires. The TCS score was defined as the ratio of F50 (clonal expansion) to E x V (chaos), calculated using BLOSUM62-based TCRdist between CDR3 peptides within each V-J. Welch's t-statistics and random forest reduced roughly 530 V-J features to 10 to 15, which were used in a naive Bayes classifier (R e1071). Sample size was not statistically predetermined, and blinding of investigators to group allocation was not performed. TCR Vbeta CDR3 sequencing of 130 to 150 peripheral blood samples (43 ophthalmopathy, approximately 80 hyperthyroidism and 17 progressor patients) is reported in the paper.

The sequence was collected from a woman younger than 35 with Graves disease. Donor details come from another sample of the same person, matched by shared clones. This sequence uses TRBV18 and TRBJ2-2; the D region is possibly TRBD1 or TRBD2, each matching across 5 bases. Sequencing used peripheral blood mononuclear cells (PBMCs), obtained at new diagnosis, from a patient treated with antithyroid drugs. The DNA reads as follows: TGTGCCAGCTCACCGAGTGGGGGCACCGGGGAGCTGTTTTTT. This codes for CASSPSGGTGELFF.